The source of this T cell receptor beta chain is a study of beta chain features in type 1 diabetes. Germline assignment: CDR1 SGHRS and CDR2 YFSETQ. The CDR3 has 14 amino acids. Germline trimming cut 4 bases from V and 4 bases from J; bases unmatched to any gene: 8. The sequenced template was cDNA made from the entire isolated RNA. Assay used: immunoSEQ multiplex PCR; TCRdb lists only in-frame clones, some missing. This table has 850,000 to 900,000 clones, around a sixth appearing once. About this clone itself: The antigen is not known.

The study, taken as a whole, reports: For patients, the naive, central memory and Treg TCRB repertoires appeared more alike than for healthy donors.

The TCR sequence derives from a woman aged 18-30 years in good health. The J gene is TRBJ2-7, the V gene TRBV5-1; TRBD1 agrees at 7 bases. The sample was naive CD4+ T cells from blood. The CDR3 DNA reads TGCGCCAGCAGCAGGCTTAACAGGGGTTACGAGCAGTACTTC. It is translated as CASSRLNRGYEQYF.